Shown below are 29 T cell receptor beta chains from a single sample sequenced in a study of cytomegalovirus exposure and HLA in healthy donors. Produced via immunoSEQ multiplex PCR; TCRdb's table is partial and in-frame only. The table records 65,000 or so clones, around 92% of them present only once. The sequenced material came from PBMCs. The receptor set was obtained from a woman younger than 30 in good health and CMV-seronegative.

This chain links TRBV28 with TRBJ2-1, with 11 bases lining up with TRBD2. Per germline, CDR1 MDHEN and CDR2 SYDVKM. CDR3 length: 16 residues. The V and J ends lost 1 base and 4 bases, in that order; junction bases with no gene match: 3. The CDR3: CASSLSGTSGYNEQFF. DNA for the CDR3: TGTGCCAGCAGTTTATCAGGGACTAGCGGATACAATGAGCAGTTCTTC.

The chain employs TRBV18 and TRBJ2-1; the match to TRBD2 covers 9 bases. This CDR3 has 16 residues. V shed 6 bases, J shed 8 bases, and the junction held 14 bases outside the gene matches. CDR1 and CDR2 (germline): KGHSH, LQKENI. This CDR3 is CASSPPPGLARYEQFF. CDR3 bases: TGTGCCAGCTCGCCCCCTCCGGGACTAGCTCGGTATGAGCAGTTCTTC.

V is TRBV6-5 and J is TRBJ1-5; D not certain. V dropped 2 bases and J dropped 4 bases, with 6 bases sitting between them. Germline assignment: CDR1 MNHEY and CDR2 SVGAGI. This CDR3 is built from 13 residues. CDR3 nucleotide sequence: TGTGCCAGCAGTTACGGGGAGAATCAGCCCCAGCATTTT. Translation: CASSYGENQPQHF.

This clone showed up just a few times. The chain's CDR3 is CASSTRGMGTEAFF. The CDR3, as DNA: TGTGCCAGCTCCACCAGGGGGATGGGAACTGAAGCTTTCTTT. The rearrangement joins TRBV18 to TRBJ1-1; 7 bases map to TRBD1. The germline V gene has CDR1 KGHSH and CDR2 LQKENI. V gave up 6 bases and J gave up 5 bases; unmatched junction bases: 9. The CDR3 length is 14 residues. The complete variable domain, with remaining parts taken from reference TRBV18 and TRBJ1-1, reads NAGVMQNPRHLVRRRGQEARLRCSPMKGHSHVYWYRQLPEEGLKFMVYLQKENIIDESGMPKERFSAEFPKEGPSILRIQQVVRGDSAAYFCASSTRGMGTEAFFGQGTRLTVV.

V usage is TRBV7-9 and J usage is TRBJ1-2; tentative D call: TRBD1 (6 bases). With 2 bases removed from V and 4 bases from J, the gap between germline ends came to 8 bases. The CDR3 length is 13 residues. Germline V lookup: CDR1 SEHNR, CDR2 FQNEAQ (reference sequence). The CDR3 DNA is TGTGCCAGCAGCTTACAGGGGTTCTATGGCTACACCTTC. Translated, it gives CASSLQGFYGYTF.

The rearrangement links TRBV7-9 to TRBJ2-3; TRBD1 agrees at 9 bases. The germline V gene encodes CDR1 SEHNR and CDR2 FQNEAQ (reference sequence). V gave up 1 base and J gave up 2 bases; unmatched junction bases: 4. The CDR3 contains 16 residues. DNA of the CDR3: TGTGCCAGCAGCTTAGTTCGGACAGGGGACACAGATACGCAGTATTTT. It encodes CASSLVRTGDTDTQYF.

V usage is TRBV25-1 and J usage is TRBJ1-1; TRBD1 matches at 8 bases. The CDR3 has 14 amino acids. V was clipped by 6 bases and J by 6 bases; unmatched bases: 9. Germline V gene sequence: CDR1 MGHDK, CDR2 SYGVNS. The DNA of the CDR3 is TGTGCCAGCAGAGAGACAGGGGCGATATCTGAAGCTTTCTTT. It codes for CASRETGAISEAFF.

The V and J genes are TRBV6-5 and TRBJ2-1; 8 bases are a match to TRBD1. J lost 5 bases, V lost 4 bases, and 7 bases had no gene match. Germline CDR1 MNHEY, CDR2 SVGAGI. The CDR3 has 15 amino acids. The DNA for the CDR3 is TGTGCCAGCAGTTCCGGACAGGGAAGGCACAATGAGCAGTTCTTC. This codes for CASSSGQGRHNEQFF.

The gene calls are TRBV28 and TRBJ1-2, with D possibly being TRBD1 (5 bases). Trimming shortened V by 3 bases and J by 4 bases, and 12 bases separated the two germline ends. This CDR3 is built from 14 residues. Per germline, CDR1 MDHEN and CDR2 SYDVKM. CDR3 protein: CASSFRGTGYGYTF. In nucleotides, the CDR3 is TGTGCCAGCAGTTTTCGAGGTACAGGCTATGGCTACACCTTC.

This clone was detected only a few times. CDR3 in DNA: TGCAGCGCCGCGGGAGAAAGCGGCGGGATCGAGCAGTACTTC. Its translation: CSAAGESGGIEQYF. The genes are TRBV29-1 and TRBJ2-7, with 7 bases lining up with TRBD2. Germline V CDR1 and CDR2: SQVTM, ANQGSEA. CDR3 length: 14 amino acids. Trimming cost V 7 bases and J 6 bases; bases outside gene matches: 15.

The chain joins TRBV11-2 to TRBJ2-7; 11 nucleotides agree with TRBD1. J was trimmed by 7 bases and V by 0 bases; bases with no gene match: 14. The CDR3 runs 18 residues. Germline V gene sequence: CDR1 SGHAT, CDR2 FQNNGV. The CDR3: CASSLDPPRTGQGEEQYF. CDR3 bases: TGTGCCAGCAGCTTAGATCCCCCGAGGACGGGACAGGGGGAGGAGCAGTACTTC.

This chain links TRBV25-1 with TRBJ1-3; 8 nucleotides align to TRBD1. Germline values: CDR1 MGHDK, CDR2 SYGVNS. The CDR3 spans 14 residues. Germline trimming cut 8 bases from V and 2 bases from J; bases unmatched to any gene: 5. CDR3 residues: CASSGTGPGNTIYF. CDR3 bases: TGTGCCAGCTCTGGGACAGGCCCTGGAAACACCATATATTTT. The variable domain in full, completed from reference TRBV25-1 and TRBJ1-3, reads EADIYQTPRYLVIGTGKKITLECSQTMGHDKMYWYQQDPGMELHLIHYSYGVNSTEKGDLSSESTVSRIRTEHFPLTLESARPSHTSQYLCASSGTGPGNTIYFGEGSWLTVV.

This chain connects TRBV15 to TRBJ1-2, with 7 bases aligning to TRBD1. The CDR3 has 17 amino acids. Germline trimming cut 0 bases from V and 6 bases from J; bases unmatched to any gene: 13. From germline, CDR1 is LNHNV and CDR2 YYDKDF (reference sequence). CDR3 sequence reads: CATSRDADWPGGHGYTF. CDR3 DNA: TGTGCCACCAGCAGAGATGCCGATTGGCCAGGGGGTCATGGCTACACCTTC.

The rearrangement joins TRBV28 to TRBJ1-2, with unresolved D. The germline CDR1 and CDR2 sequences are MDHEN and SYDVKM. The V and J ends lost 2 bases and 4 bases respectively, with 5 bases between them. This CDR3 region has 12 residues. Written as DNA, the CDR3 is TGTGCCAGCAGTTTAAACAGCTATGGCTACACCTTC. This gives the protein CASSLNSYGYTF.

V gene TRBV16 combines with J gene TRBJ1-1; unclear D gene. Germline V gene lookup returns CDR1 KGHSY and CDR2 FQNENV. Trimming pared 3 bases from V and 1 base from J, leaving 12 bases between. CDR3 length: 15 amino acids. This CDR3 is CASSHRRRQNTEAFF. CDR3 DNA: TGTGCCAGCAGCCACCGTCGGAGGCAGAACACTGAAGCTTTCTTT.

This rearrangement joins TRBV28 to TRBJ2-1, with a weak D call TRBD2 (6 bases). V lost 2 bases to trimming and J lost 6 bases, with 11 bases between them. Germline V lookup: CDR1 MDHEN, CDR2 SYDVKM. The CDR3 has 14 residues. The CDR3 DNA reads as TGTGCCAGCAGTTTAGGACTAACTCCCAATGAGCAGTTCTTC. Amino acid sequence: CASSLGLTPNEQFF.

V usage is TRBV4-2 and J usage is TRBJ2-1; D may be TRBD2 (5 bases). CDR1 is LGHNA and CDR2 is YNFKEQ in the germline V gene. This CDR3 is built from 15 residues. Trimming stripped 4 bases from V and 1 base from J, with 11 bases between. This chain's CDR3 is CASSPERESYNEQFF. The CDR3 nucleotides are TGTGCCAGCAGCCCAGAGAGGGAGTCCTACAATGAGCAGTTCTTC.

The gene calls are TRBV11-2 and TRBJ1-2; D may be TRBD1 (6 bases). Per the germline V gene, CDR1 is SGHAT and CDR2 is FQNNGV. V shed 5 bases and J shed 5 bases, with 15 bases lying between them. This CDR3 is 14 amino acids long. The CDR3 spells CASSQSTGSYGYTF. In DNA, the CDR3 is TGTGCCAGCAGCCAGAGTACAGGGTCGTATGGCTACACCTTC. Full variable domain (remainder filled in from reference TRBV11-2 and TRBJ1-2): EAGVAQSPRYKIIEKRQSVAFWCNPISGHATLYWYQQILGQGPKLLIQFQNNGVVDDSQLPKDRFSAERLKGVDSTLKIQPAKLEDSAVYLCASSQSTGSYGYTFGSGTRLTVV.

This chain links TRBV5-1 with TRBJ1-4; D may be TRBD1 (6 bases). This CDR3 region has 15 residues. V lost 5 bases and J lost 8, with 19 bases in between. Germline V gene data show CDR1 as SGHRS and CDR2 as YFSETQ. The CDR3 DNA is TGCGCCAGCAGAAGAGCCGGGACAAACTTCGAAAAACTGTTTTTT. Protein product: CASRRAGTNFEKLFF.

V is TRBV18 and J is TRBJ1-2; 7 bases agree with TRBD1. The CDR3 is made up of 15 amino acids. Germline lookup yields CDR1 KGHSH and CDR2 LQKENI. With 6 bases clipped from V and 6 bases from J, the junction kept 13 bases outside the gene matches. For the CDR3, the DNA is TGTGCCAGCTCCCGGGGGAGTGGGACAGACAATGGCTACACCTTC. Translated: CASSRGSGTDNGYTF.

CDR3 nucleotides: TGTGCCAGCAGTGGCGGGCATAATGAAAAACTGTTTTTT. Amino acid sequence: CASSGGHNEKLFF. The V gene is TRBV6-4, the J gene TRBJ1-4, with D unclear. This CDR3 has 13 amino acids. Between the trimmed V and J ends, which lost 4 bases and 4 bases, there was a span of 7 bases. From germline, CDR1 is MRHNA and CDR2 SNTAGT.

V and J are TRBV27 and TRBJ1-1; the D is unclear. CDR3 length: 13 amino acids. Germline CDR1 is MNHEY and CDR2 is SMNVEV (reference sequence). Deletions cut 5 bases from V and 0 bases from J, with 7 bases between. Written as DNA, the CDR3 is TGTGCCAGCAGTACAGCCATGAACACTGAAGCTTTCTTT. This gives the protein CASSTAMNTEAFF.

The chain has TRBV19 and TRBJ1-5, with a tentative D call TRBD1 (6 bases). CDR1 is LNHDA, CDR2 SQIVND, per germline (reference sequence). The CDR3 spans 16 residues. Trimming removed 7 bases at V and 3 bases at J, with 19 bases between. CDR3 amino acids: CASMGARTEINQPQHF. The CDR3 bases are TGTGCCAGTATGGGGGCGAGGACCGAGATCAATCAGCCCCAGCATTTT.

J is TRBJ1-1 and V is TRBV5-1, with a possible D match to TRBD1 (5 bases). CDR1 and CDR2 from the germline V gene are SGHRS and YFSETQ. The length of the CDR3 is 15 residues. Trimming pared 0 bases from V and 6 bases from J, leaving 15 bases between. CDR3 bases: TGCGCCAGCAGCTTGGCCTGGGGGGGAGGCTCTGAAGCTTTCTTT. It codes for CASSLAWGGGSEAFF.

The chain uses TRBV6-4 and TRBJ2-4; 7 nucleotides line up with TRBD2. Germline CDR1 is MRHNA and CDR2 is SNTAGT. The CDR3 extends over 14 amino acids. V shed 3 bases and J 8 bases; nucleotides not matched to a gene: 7. Here the CDR3 DNA reads TGTGCCAGCAGTGAGGGAGGGGCTTCGGACATTCAGTACTTC. It is translated as CASSEGGASDIQYF.

The chain couples TRBV7-9 to TRBJ2-1; 7 bases line up with TRBD2. Unmatched junction bases numbered 0, after V lost 0 bases and J lost 10 bases. The CDR3 contains 12 residues. CDR1 and CDR2 from the germline V gene are SEHNR and FQNEAQ (reference sequence). CDR3 in amino acids: CASSLAGGEQFF. In DNA form, the CDR3 reads TGTGCCAGCAGCTTAGCGGGAGGGGAGCAGTTCTTC.

The chain links TRBV7-9 to TRBJ2-4; 8 nucleotides align to TRBD1. The CDR3 sequence is 13 residues long. V shed 8 bases, J shed 5 bases, and the junction held 5 bases outside the gene matches. Looked up from germline, CDR1 is SEHNR and CDR2 is FQNEAQ (reference sequence). The CDR3 sequence is CASAGQAENIQYF. The CDR3 nucleotides read TGTGCCAGCGCGGGACAGGCGGAAAACATTCAGTACTTC.

This clone has a single count. The J gene is TRBJ2-1, the V gene TRBV2; TRBD1 matches at 8 bases. Germline CDR1 is SNHLY and CDR2 is FYNNEI. The CDR3 is 13 amino acids. J lost 7 bases, V lost 11 bases, and 10 bases had no gene match. Here the CDR3 reads CAGRTGIGNEQFF. The DNA for the CDR3 is TGTGCCGGACGGACAGGGATTGGTAATGAGCAGTTCTTC.

The J gene is TRBJ1-5, the V gene TRBV10-3; unclear D gene. The V and J ends lost 4 bases and 2 bases respectively, with 12 bases between them. The CDR3 loop spans 15 amino acids. In germline, CDR1 is ENHRY, CDR2 SYGVKD. Here the CDR3 reads CAISAELYGNQPQHF. In DNA, the CDR3 is TGTGCCATCAGTGCTGAACTTTATGGCAATCAGCCCCAGCATTTT.